This T cell receptor beta chain was identified during a study of CD8 T cells in ankylosing spondylitis. Study-wide points: Typical of ankylosing spondylitis blood, it appeared, was a TCR beta motif of under 10 highly homologous variants.

Germline CDR1 and CDR2: MNHNS and SASEGT. CDR3 size: 14 residues. Trimming removed 0 bases from V and 2 bases from J, with 7 bases in between. To note about this clonotype: Its antigen is not identified.

Each CDR3 protein is one row after TCRdb ran MiXCR on the 5' RACE reads. This table has 400,000 or so distinct CDR3 sequences, 25% to 30% appearing once. The chain employs TRBV6-1 and TRBJ2-5; no clear D gene. What was sequenced was blood, either unsorted or a sorted T cell fraction (not recorded which). The sequence was collected from a male donor with ankylosing spondylitis. The CDR3 DNA is TGTGCCAGCAGTGAAGCACCACTTCAAGAGACCCAGTACTTC. It translates to CASSEAPLQETQYF.